This paragraph covers one T cell receptor beta chain sequence. As yet, its antigen is unknown. TCRdb passed the RACE reads through MiXCR, listing each CDR3 protein once. The sample lists 300,000 to 450,000 distinct CDR3 sequences; 4% to 5.5% were seen once. V was pared by 1 base and J by 4 bases, with 14 bases between. CDR1 and CDR2 (germline): MNHNS, SASEGT. This CDR3 has 15 residues. The source of the sample is a study of human T cells and chemical hapten exposure. Study information: Sensitization used 2% DPC on around 2 cm by around 2 cm upper inner arm skin. Overall study results and limits: Donors had alopecia, so their immune response may differ from healthy people's.

Time point given: patch test 1, 2 weeks after DPC sensitization. The treatment is: therapeutic diphenylcyclopropenone sensitization with weekly scalp DPC. The starting material, unfractionated whole blood, was used for total RNA extraction. The clonotype originates from a woman aged 45-65 years with alopecia areata. Some clones in this sample may be carry-over from other donors' samples. The V call is TRBV6-1, the J call TRBJ2-7; D unclear. The source was whole blood, collected in connection with sensitization to the hapten diphenylcyclopropenone (DPC). The DNA for the CDR3 is TGTGCCAGCAGTGAAGGGGCCGGGCGAAGGTACGAGCAGTACTTC. The encoded protein is CASSEGAGRRYEQYF.